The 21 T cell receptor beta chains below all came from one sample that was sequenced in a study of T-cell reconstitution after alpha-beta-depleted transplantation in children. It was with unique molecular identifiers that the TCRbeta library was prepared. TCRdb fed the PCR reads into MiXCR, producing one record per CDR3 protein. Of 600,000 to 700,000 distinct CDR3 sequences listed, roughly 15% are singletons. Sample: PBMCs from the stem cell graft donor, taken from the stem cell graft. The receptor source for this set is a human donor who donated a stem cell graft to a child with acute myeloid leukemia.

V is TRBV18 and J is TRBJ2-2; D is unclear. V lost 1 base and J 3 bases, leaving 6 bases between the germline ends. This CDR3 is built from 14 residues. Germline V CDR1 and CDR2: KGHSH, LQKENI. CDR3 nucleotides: TGTGCCAGCTCACCACTCCCAGACACCGGGGAGCTGTTTTTT. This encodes CASSPLPDTGELFF.

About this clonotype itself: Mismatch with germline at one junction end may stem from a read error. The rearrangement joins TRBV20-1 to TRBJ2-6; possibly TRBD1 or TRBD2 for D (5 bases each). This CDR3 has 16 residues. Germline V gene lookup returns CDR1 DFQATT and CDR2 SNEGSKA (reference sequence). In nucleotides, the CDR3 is TGCTGTGCTAAGAGGGACGGACGCTCTGGGGCCAACGTCCTGACTTTC. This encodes CCAKRDGRSGANVLTF.

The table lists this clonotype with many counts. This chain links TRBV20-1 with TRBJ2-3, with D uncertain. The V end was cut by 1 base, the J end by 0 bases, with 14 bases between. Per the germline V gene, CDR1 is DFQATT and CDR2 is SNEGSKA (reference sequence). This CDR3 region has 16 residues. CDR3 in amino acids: CSARGYPLSSTDTQYF. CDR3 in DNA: TGCAGTGCTAGAGGTTACCCTCTCTCTAGCACAGATACGCAGTATTTT.

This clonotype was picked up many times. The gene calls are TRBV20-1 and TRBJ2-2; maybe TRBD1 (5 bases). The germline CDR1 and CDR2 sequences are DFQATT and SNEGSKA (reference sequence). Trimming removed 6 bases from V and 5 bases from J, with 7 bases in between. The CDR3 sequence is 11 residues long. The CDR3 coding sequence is TGCAGTGCCAGGGTGACCGGGGAGCTGTTTTTT. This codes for CSARVTGELFF.

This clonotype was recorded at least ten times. CDR3 sequence: CASRLTGEWDEQYF. The DNA for the CDR3 is TGTGCCAGCAGGTTGACAGGGGAATGGGACGAGCAGTACTTC. The chain recombines TRBV12-3 or TRBV12-4 with TRBJ2-7, with 8 bases matching TRBD1. This CDR3 is 14 amino acids long. V trimming: 6 bases; J trimming: 5 bases; junction bases outside the gene matches: 9.

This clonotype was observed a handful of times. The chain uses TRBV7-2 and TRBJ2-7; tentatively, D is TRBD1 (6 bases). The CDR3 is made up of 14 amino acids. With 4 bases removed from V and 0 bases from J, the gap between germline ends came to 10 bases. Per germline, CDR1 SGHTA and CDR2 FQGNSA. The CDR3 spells CASSSDRFSYEQYF. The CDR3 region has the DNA TGTGCCAGCAGCTCGGACAGATTCTCCTACGAGCAGTACTTC.

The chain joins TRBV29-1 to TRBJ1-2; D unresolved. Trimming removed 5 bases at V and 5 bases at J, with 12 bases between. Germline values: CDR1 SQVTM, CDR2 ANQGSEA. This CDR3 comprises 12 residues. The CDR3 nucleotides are TGCAGCGTTCTTCCATTAGTTTATGGCTACACCTTC. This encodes CSVLPLVYGYTF.

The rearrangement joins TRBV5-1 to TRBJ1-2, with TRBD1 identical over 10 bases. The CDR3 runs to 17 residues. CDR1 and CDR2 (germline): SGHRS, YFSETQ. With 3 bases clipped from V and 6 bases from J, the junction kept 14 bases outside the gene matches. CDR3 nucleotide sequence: TGCGCCAGCAGCTCTGGACAGTGGGGACAGGGGATTAATGGCTACACCTTC. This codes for CASSSGQWGQGINGYTF.

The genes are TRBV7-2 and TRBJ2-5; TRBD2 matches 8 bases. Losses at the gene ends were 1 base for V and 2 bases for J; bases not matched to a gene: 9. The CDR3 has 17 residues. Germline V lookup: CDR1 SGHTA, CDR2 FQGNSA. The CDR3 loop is CASSLGFGRGDQETQYF. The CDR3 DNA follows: TGTGCCAGCAGCTTAGGTTTCGGGCGGGGGGATCAAGAGACCCAGTACTTC.

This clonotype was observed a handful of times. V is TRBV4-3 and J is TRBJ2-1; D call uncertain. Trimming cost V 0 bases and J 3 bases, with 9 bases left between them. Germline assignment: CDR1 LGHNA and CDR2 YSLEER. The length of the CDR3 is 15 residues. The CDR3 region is CASSQDPAVYNEQFF. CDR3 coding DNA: TGCGCCAGCAGCCAAGATCCCGCGGTCTACAATGAGCAGTTCTTC.

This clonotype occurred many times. CDR3 residues: CASSPNGFSGNTIYF. The CDR3 DNA sequence: TGTGCCAGCAGCCCAAACGGCTTCTCTGGAAACACCATATATTTT. The genes are TRBV7-2 and TRBJ1-3; no clear D gene. Looked up from germline, CDR1 is SGHTA and CDR2 is FQGNSA. The V end lost 5 bases, the J end lost 0 bases, and 11 bases lay between the germline ends. The CDR3 runs 15 residues.

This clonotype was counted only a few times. CDR3 DNA: TGTGCCACCAGTGATGTAAGCTCTGGGGCCAACGTCCTGACTTTC. It is translated as CATSDVSSGANVLTF. The chain couples TRBV24-1 to TRBJ2-6; no reliable D call. The CDR3 is made up of 15 amino acids. Germline V CDR1 and CDR2: KGHDR, SFDVKD. V was cut by 3 bases and J by 0 bases, with 5 bases left in between.

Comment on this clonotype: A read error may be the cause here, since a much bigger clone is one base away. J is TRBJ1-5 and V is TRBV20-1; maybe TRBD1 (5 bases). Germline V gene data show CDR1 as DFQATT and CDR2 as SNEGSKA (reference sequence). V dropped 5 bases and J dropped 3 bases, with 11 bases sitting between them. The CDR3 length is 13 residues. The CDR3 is CSASRQHNQPQHF. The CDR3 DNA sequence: TGCAGTGCTTCCCGACAGCACAATCAGCCCCAGCATTTT.

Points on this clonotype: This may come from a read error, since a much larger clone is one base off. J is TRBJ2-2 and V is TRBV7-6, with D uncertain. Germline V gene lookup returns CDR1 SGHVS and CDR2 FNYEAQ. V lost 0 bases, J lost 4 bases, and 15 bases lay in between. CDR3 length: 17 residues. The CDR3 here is CASSLAWQASSTGELFF. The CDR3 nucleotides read TGTGCCAGCAGCTTAGCGTGGCAGGCCTCGAGCACCGGGGAGCTGTTTTTT.

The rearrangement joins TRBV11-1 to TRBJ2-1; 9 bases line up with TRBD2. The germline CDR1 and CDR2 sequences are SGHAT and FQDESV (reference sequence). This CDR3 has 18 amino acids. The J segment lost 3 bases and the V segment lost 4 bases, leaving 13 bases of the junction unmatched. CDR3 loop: CASSSDRVSGGIYNEQFF. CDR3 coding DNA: TGTGCCAGCAGCTCCGACCGGGTTAGCGGGGGTATCTACAATGAGCAGTTCTTC.

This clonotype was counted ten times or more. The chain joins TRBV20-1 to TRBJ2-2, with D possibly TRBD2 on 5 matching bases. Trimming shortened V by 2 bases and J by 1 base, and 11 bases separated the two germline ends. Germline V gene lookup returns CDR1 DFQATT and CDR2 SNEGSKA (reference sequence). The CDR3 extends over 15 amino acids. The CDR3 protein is CSARSGRMNTGELFF. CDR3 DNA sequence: TGCAGTGCTAGATCGGGGAGAATGAACACCGGGGAGCTGTTTTTT.

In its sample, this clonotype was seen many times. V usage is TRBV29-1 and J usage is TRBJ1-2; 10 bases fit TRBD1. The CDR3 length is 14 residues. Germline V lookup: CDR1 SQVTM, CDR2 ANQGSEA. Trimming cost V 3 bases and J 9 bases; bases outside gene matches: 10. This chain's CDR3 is CSVDREGQGFSYTF. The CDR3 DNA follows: TGCAGCGTTGACCGAGAGGGACAGGGGTTCAGCTACACCTTC.

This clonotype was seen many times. The CDR3: CSARDPGPGQETQYF. The DNA for the CDR3 is TGCAGTGCTAGAGATCCGGGGCCGGGTCAAGAGACCCAGTACTTC. V and J are TRBV20-1 and TRBJ2-5, with D perhaps assigned TRBD1 or TRBD2 (5 bases each). The germline V gene has CDR1 DFQATT and CDR2 SNEGSKA (reference sequence). This CDR3 contains 15 residues. Trimming took off 0 bases at V and 2 bases at J, with 13 bases between the two ends.

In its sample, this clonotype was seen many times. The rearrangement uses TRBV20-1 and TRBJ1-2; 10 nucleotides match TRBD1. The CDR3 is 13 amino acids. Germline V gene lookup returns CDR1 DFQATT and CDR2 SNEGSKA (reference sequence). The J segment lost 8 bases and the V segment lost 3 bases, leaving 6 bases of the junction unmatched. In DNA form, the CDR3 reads TGCAGTGCTAGGGACAGGGGGTTGGGAGGCTACACCTTC. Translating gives CSARDRGLGGYTF.

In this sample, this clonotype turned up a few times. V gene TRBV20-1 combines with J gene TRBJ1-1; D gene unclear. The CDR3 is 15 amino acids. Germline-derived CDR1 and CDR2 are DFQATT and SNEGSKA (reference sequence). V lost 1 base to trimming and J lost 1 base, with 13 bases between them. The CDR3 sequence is CSARGTEPSNTEAFF. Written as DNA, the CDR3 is TGCAGTGCTAGAGGGACTGAGCCGTCGAACACTGAAGCTTTCTTT.

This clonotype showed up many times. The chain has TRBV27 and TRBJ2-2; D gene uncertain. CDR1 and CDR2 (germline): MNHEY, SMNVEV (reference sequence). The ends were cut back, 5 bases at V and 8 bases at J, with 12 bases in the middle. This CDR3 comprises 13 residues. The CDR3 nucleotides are TGTGCCAGCAGTCTCCAGCATGCGGGGGAGCTGTTTTTT. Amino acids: CASSLQHAGELFF.